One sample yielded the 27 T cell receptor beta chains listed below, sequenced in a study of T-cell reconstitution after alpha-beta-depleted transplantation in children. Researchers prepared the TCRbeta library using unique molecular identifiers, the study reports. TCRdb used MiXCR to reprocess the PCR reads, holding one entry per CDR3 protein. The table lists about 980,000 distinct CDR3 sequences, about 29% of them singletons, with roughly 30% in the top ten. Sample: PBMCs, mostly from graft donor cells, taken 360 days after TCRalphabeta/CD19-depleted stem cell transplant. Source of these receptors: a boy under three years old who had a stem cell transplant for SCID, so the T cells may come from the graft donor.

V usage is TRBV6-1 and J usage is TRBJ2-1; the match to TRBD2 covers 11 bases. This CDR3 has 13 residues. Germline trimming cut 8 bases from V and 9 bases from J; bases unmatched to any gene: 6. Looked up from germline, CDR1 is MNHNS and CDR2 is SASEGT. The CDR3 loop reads CASWTSGPREQFF. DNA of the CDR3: TGTGCCAGCTGGACTAGCGGGCCCCGTGAGCAGTTCTTC.

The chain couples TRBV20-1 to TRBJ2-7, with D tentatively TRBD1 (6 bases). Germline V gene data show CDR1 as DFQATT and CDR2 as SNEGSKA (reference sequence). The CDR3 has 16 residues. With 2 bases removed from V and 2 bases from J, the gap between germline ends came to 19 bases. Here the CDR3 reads CSARLAGTKLTYEQYF. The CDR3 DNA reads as TGCAGTGCTAGACTAGCCGGGACAAAACTAACCTACGAGCAGTACTTC.

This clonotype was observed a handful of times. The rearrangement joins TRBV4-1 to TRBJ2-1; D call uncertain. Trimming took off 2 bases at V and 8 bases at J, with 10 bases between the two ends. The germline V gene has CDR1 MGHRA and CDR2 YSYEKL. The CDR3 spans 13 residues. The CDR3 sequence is CASSQRAVDEQFF. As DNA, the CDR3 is TGCGCCAGCAGCCAAAGGGCGGTCGATGAGCAGTTCTTC.

CDR3 coding DNA: TGTGCCAGCAGCTACGGGACTAGCGGGGGGTCATACAATGAGCAGTTCTTC. Amino acid sequence: CASSYGTSGGSYNEQFF. The chain carries TRBV11-3 and TRBJ2-1, with 15 bases fitting TRBD2. Germline V gives CDR1 SGHNT, CDR2 YENEEA. The CDR3 contains 17 residues. V lost 4 bases to trimming and J lost 4 bases; unmatched junction nucleotides: 5.

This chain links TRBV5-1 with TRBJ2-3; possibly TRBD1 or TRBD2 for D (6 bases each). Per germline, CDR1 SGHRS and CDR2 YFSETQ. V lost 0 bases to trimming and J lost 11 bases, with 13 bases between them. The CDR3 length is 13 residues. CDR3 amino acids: CASSLGRQEGQYF. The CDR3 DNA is TGCGCCAGCAGCTTGGGGAGACAGGAGGGGCAGTATTTT.

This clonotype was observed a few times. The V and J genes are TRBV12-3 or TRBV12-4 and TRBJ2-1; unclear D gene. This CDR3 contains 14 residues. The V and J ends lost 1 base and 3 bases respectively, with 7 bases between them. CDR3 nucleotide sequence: TGTGCCAGCAGTTTAGAACTTTACTACAATGAGCAGTTCTTC. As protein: CASSLELYYNEQFF.

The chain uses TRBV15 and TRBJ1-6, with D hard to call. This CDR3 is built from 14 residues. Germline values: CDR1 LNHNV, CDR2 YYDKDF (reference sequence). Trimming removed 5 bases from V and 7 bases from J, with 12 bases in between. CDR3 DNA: TGTGCCACCAGCGGCCACTTGGTGAATTCACCCCTCCACTTT. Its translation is CATSGHLVNSPLHF.

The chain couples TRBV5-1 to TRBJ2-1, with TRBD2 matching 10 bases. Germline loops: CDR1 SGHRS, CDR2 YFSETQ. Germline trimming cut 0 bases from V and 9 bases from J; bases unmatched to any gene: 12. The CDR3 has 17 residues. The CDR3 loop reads CASSLEGSGGTLTEQFF. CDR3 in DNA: TGCGCCAGCAGCTTGGAGGGTAGCGGGGGGACTCTAACTGAGCAGTTCTTC.

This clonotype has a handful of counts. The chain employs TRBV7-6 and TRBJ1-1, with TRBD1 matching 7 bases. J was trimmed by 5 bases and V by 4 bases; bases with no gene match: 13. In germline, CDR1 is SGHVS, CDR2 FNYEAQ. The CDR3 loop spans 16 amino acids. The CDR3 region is CASSSQPGGRETEAFF. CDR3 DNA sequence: TGTGCCAGCAGCTCCCAGCCAGGGGGAAGGGAGACTGAAGCTTTCTTT.

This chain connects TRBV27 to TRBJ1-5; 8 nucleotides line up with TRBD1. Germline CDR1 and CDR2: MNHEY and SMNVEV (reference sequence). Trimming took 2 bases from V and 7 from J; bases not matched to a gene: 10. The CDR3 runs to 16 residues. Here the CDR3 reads CASSLTRQGLGQPQHF. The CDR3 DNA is TGTGCCAGCAGTTTAACAAGACAGGGGTTAGGACAGCCCCAGCATTTT.

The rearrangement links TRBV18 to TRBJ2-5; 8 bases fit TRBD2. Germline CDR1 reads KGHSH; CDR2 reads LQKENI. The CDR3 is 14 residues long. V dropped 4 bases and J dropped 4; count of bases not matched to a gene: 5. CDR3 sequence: CASSRGLDGETQYF. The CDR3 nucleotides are TGTGCCAGCTCACGGGGACTAGACGGAGAGACCCAGTACTTC.

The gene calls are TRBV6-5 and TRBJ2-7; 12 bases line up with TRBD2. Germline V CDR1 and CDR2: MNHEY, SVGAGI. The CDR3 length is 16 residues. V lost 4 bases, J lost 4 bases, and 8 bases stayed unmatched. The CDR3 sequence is CASSSSLAGGPYEQYF. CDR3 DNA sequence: TGTGCCAGCAGTTCTTCTCTAGCGGGGGGGCCTTACGAGCAGTACTTC.

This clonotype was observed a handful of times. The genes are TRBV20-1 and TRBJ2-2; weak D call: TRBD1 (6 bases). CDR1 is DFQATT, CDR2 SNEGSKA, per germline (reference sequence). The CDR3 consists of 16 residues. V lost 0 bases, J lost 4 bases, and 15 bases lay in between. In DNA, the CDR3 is TGCAGTGCTAGAGATCTTCATGGGGGCCGCACCGGGGAGCTGTTTTTT. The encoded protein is CSARDLHGGRTGELFF.

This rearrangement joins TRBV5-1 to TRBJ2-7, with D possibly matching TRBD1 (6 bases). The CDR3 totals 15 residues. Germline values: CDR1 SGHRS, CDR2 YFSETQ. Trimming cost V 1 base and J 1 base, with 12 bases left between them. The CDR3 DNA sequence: TGCGCCAGCAGCTTGACAGGACAGTGGTCCTACGAGCAGTACTTC. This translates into CASSLTGQWSYEQYF.

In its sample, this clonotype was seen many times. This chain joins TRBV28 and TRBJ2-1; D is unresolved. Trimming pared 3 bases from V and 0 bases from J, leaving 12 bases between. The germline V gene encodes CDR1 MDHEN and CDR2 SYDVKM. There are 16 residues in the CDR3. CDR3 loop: CASSLWSDSSYNEQFF. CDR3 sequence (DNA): TGTGCCAGCAGTTTGTGGTCGGATAGCTCCTACAATGAGCAGTTCTTC. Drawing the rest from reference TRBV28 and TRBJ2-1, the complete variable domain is DVKVTQSSRYLVKRTGEKVFLECVQDMDHENMFWYRQDPGLGLRLIYFSYDVKMKEKGDIPEGYSVSREKKERFSLILESASTNQTSMYLCASSLWSDSSYNEQFFGPGTRLTVL.

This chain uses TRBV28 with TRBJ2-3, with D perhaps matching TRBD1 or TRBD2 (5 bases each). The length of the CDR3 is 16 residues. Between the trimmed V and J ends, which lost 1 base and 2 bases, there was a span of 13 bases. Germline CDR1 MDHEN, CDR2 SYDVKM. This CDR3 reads CASSLFFGDPTDTQYF. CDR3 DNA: TGTGCCAGCAGTTTATTTTTCGGGGACCCCACAGATACGCAGTATTTT.

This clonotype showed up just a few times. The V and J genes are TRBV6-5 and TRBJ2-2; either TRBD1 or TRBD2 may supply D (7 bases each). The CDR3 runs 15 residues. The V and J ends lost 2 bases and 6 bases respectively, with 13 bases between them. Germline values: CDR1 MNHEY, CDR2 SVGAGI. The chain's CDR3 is CASSYLAGGAGELFF. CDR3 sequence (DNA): TGTGCCAGCAGTTACCTGGCAGGGGGGGCCGGGGAGCTGTTTTTT.

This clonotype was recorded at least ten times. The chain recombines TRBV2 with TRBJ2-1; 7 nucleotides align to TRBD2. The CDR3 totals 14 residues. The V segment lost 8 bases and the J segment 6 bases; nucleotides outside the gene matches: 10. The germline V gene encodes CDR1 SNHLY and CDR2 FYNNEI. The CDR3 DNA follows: TGTGCCAGCGGAATGGGACTACCCCCCAATGAGCAGTTCTTC. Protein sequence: CASGMGLPPNEQFF. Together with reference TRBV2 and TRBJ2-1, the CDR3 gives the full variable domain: EPEVTQTPSHQVTQMGQEVILRCVPISNHLYFYWYRQILGQKVEFLVSFYNNEISEKSEIFDDQFSVERPDGSNFTLKIRSTKLEDSAMYFCASGMGLPPNEQFFGPGTRLTVL.

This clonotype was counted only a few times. For the CDR3, the DNA is TGCAGTGCTAGAGTGGACAGGGTGAGTCAGCCCCAGCATTTT. Its translation is CSARVDRVSQPQHF. This sequence joins TRBV20-1 and TRBJ1-5; 8 nucleotides line up with TRBD1. Trimming took 1 base from V and 6 from J; bases not matched to a gene: 5. This CDR3 spans 14 amino acids. Germline lookup yields CDR1 DFQATT and CDR2 SNEGSKA (reference sequence).

The DNA of the CDR3 is TGTGCCAGCAGTGAGGATCGGGGCGGATATTACAATGAGCAGTTCTTC. Translation: CASSEDRGGYYNEQFF. The rearrangement uses TRBV25-1 and TRBJ2-1; D could derive from TRBD1 or TRBD2 (5 bases each). Germline-derived CDR1 and CDR2 are MGHDK and SYGVNS. V lost 3 bases and J 4 bases, leaving 16 bases between the germline ends. The CDR3 totals 16 residues. The complete variable domain, with remaining parts taken from reference TRBV25-1 and TRBJ2-1, reads EADIYQTPRYLVIGTGKKITLECSQTMGHDKMYWYQQDPGMELHLIHYSYGVNSTEKGDLSSESTVSRIRTEHFPLTLESARPSHTSQYLCASSEDRGGYYNEQFFGPGTRLTVL.

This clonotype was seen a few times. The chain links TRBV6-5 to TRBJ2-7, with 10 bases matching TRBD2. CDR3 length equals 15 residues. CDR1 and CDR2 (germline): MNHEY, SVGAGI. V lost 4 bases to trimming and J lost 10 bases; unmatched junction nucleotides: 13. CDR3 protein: CASSSGLAELQNQYF. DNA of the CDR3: TGTGCCAGCAGTTCAGGACTAGCGGAGCTTCAAAACCAGTACTTC.

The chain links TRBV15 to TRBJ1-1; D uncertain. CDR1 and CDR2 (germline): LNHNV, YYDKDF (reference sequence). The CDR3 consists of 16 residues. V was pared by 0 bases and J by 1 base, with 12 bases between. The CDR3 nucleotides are TGTGCCACCAGCAGAGATTGGAAGGGAACGAACACTGAAGCTTTCTTT. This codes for CATSRDWKGTNTEAFF.

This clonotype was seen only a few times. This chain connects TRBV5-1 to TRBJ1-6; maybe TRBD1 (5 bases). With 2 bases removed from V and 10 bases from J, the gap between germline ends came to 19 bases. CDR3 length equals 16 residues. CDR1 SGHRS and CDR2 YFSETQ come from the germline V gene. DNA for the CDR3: TGCGCCAGCAGCTTAGGGGAGCAGGGCGTATGGTCACCCCTCCACTTT. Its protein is CASSLGEQGVWSPLHF.

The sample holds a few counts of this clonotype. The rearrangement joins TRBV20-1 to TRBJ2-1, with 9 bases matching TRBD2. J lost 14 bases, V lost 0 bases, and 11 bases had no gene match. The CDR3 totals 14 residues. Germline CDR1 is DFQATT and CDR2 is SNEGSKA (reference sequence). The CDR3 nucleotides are TGCAGTGCTAGAGATGGGGCGGGGGGGCCTCTGGAGTTCTTC. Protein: CSARDGAGGPLEFF.

CDR3 protein: CAISGGTGEQLYGYTF. The CDR3 DNA sequence: TGTGCCATCAGTGGGGGGACAGGGGAGCAACTCTATGGCTACACCTTC. The chain has TRBV10-3 and TRBJ1-2; 10 bases are a match to TRBD1. Germline-derived CDR1 and CDR2 are ENHRY and SYGVKD. CDR3 length equals 16 residues. V lost 4 bases to trimming and J lost 4 bases; unmatched junction nucleotides: 9.

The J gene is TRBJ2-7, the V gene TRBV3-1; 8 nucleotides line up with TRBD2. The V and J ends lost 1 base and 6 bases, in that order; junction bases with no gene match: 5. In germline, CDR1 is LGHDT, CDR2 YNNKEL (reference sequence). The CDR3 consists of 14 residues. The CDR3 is CASSQGGGRIEQYF. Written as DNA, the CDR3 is TGTGCCAGCAGCCAAGGCGGGGGGAGGATCGAGCAGTACTTC.

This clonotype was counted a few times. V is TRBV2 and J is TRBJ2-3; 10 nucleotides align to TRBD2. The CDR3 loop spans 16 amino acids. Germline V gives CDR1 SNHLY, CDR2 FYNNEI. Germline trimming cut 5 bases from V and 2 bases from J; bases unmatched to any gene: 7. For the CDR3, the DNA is TGTGCCAGCAGTCCCATTCTAGCGGGGGACACAGATACGCAGTATTTT. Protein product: CASSPILAGDTDTQYF.